This T cell receptor beta chain comes out of a study of T cells in Graves' hyperthyroidism and ophthalmopathy. Broader study findings: Patients with ophthalmopathy were separated from those with stable hyperthyroidism by a 13 V-J model. The model anticipated ophthalmopathy a median about six months pre-onset.

Amplification targeted TCR beta CDR3 regions from RNA transcripts. The study used the HTBI primer set for a first-round RT-PCR of the TCR CDR3. Each CDR3 protein is one row after TCRdb ran MiXCR on the multiplex PCR reads. The sample shows a few hundred thousand distinct CDR3 sequences, 15% to 18% of them seen only once. Trimming took 1 base from V and 6 from J, leaving 10 bases between them. The CDR3 has 13 residues. Germline V gives CDR1 LGHNT, CDR2 FRNRAP. In its sample, this clonotype was seen many times. Its antigen is still unknown. The TCR sequence derives from a young woman with Graves' hyperthyroidism. What was sequenced was blood. V is TRBV12-5 and J is TRBJ2-7, with D unresolved. DNA for the CDR3: TGTGCTAGTGGTTTGGATACGCGCGGCGAGCAGTACTTC. Translating it yields CASGLDTRGEQYF. Together with reference TRBV12-5 and TRBJ2-7, the CDR3 gives the full variable domain: DARVTQTPRHKVTEMGQEVTMRCQPILGHNTVFWYRQTMMQGLELLAYFRNRAPLDDSGMPKDRFSAEMPDATLATLKIQPSEPRDSAVYFCASGLDTRGEQYFGPGTRLTVT.